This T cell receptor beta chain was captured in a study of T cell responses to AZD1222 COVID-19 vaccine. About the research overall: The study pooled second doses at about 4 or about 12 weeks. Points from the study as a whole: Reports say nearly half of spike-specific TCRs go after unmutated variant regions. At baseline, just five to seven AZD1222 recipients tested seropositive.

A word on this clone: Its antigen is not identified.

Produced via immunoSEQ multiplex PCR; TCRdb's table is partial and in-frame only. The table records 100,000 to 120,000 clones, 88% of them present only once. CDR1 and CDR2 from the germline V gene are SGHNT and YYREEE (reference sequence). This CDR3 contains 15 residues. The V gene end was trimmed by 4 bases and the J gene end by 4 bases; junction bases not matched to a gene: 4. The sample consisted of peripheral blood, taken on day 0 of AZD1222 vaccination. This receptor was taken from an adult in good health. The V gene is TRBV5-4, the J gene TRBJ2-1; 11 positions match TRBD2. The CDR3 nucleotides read TGTGCCAGCAGCGTAGGGACTAGCGGATACAATGAGCAGTTCTTC. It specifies CASSVGTSGYNEQFF.